This TCR beta chain was observed in a study of T cell responses to AZD1222 COVID-19 vaccine. Trimming left V 8 bases short and J 0 bases short, with 14 bases between. CDR1 is MNHEY, CDR2 SMNVEV, per germline (reference sequence). The CDR3 totals 15 residues. General observations from the study: The donor group comprised mostly white British people and more females; the analysis possibly underestimated clonal diversity. Spike regions recognized by vaccine-associated CD4 TCRs spanned the protein, led by 160-218 and 743-854. The repertoires were collected only after the peak T cell response.

This clone was detected once. Its antigen is unknown. TCRdb keeps only in-frame clones here, not all; method: immunoSEQ multiplex PCR. The data contain about 140,000 clones, about 89% of them singletons. The gene calls are TRBV27 and TRBJ2-1; D not certain. This clonotype was sampled from an adult who received the AZD1222 COVID-19 vaccine. Specimen: peripheral blood, collected 28 days after the second AZD1222 dose. The CDR3, as DNA: TGTGCCAGCCGAAGGGTTCTAAGCTCCTACAATGAGCAGTTCTTC. Amino acids: CASRRVLSSYNEQFF.